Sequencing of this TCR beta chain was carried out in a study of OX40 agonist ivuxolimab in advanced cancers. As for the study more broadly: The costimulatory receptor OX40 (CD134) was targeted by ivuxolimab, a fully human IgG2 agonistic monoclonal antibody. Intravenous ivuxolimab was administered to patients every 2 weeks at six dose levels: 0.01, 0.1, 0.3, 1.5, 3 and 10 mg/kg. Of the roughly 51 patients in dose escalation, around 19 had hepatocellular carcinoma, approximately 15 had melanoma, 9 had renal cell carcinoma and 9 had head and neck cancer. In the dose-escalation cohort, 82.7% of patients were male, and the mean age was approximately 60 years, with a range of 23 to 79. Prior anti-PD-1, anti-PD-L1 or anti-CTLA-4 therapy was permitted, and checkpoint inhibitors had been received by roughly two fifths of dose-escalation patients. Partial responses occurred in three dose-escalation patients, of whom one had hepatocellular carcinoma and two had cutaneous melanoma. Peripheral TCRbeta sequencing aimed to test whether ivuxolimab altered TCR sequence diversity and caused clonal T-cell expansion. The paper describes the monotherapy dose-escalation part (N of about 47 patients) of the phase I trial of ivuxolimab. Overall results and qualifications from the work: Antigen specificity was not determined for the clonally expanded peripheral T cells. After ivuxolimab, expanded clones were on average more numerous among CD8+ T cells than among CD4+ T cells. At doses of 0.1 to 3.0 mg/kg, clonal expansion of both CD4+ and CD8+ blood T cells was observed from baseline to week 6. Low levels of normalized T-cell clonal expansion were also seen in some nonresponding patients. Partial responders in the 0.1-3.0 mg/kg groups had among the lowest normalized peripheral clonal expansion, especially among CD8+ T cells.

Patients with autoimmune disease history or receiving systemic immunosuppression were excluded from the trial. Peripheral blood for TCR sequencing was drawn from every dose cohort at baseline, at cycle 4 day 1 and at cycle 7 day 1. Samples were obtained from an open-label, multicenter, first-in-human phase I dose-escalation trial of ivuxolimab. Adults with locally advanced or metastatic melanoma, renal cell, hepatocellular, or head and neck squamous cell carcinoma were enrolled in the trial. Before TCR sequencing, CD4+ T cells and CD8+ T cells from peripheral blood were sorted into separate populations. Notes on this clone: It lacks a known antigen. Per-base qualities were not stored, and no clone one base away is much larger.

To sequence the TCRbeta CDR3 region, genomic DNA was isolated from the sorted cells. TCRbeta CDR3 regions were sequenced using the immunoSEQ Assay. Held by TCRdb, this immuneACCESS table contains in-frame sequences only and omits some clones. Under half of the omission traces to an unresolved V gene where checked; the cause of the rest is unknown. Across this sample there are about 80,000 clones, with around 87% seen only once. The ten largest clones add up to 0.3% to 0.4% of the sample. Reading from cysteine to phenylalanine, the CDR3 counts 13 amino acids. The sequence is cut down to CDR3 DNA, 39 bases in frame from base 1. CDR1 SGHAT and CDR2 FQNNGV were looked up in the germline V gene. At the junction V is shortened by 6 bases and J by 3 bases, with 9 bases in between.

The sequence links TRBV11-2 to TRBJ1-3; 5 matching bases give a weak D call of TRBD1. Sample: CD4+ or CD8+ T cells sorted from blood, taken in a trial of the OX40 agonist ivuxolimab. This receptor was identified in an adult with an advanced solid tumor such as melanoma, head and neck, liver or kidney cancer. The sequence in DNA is TGTGCCAGCAGGCTGGGGGATGGAAACACCATATATTTT. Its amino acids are CASRLGDGNTIYF.